Listed below are T cell receptor beta chains from one sample, sequenced in a study of blood T cell repertoires in COVID-19. TCRdb keeps only in-frame clones here, not all; method: immunoSEQ multiplex PCR. The table includes about 170,000 clones, 83% detected once. The sequenced sample consisted of peripheral blood. The receptors stem from a woman at least 80 years old with acute or convalescent COVID-19. Both conserved end residues are trimmed from each CDR3.

V: TRBV10-2
CDR3: ATRLAVSTDTQY

V: TRBV2
CDR3: ASSGLAGVEDTQY

V: TRBV7-2
CDR3: ASRLFSQREGRGEQY

V: TRBV5-1
CDR3: ASRTSGGVYSYEQY

V: TRBV4-3
CDR3: ASSQLRVPINEQF

V: TRBV29-1
CDR3: SVTGGPATEEQY

V: TRBV7-9
CDR3: ASRLSGTGEGELF

V: TRBV6-2/TRBV6-3
CDR3: ASSYGPGLNGYT

V: TRBV28
CDR3: ASRYQGDNQPQH

V: TRBV3-1/TRBV3-2
CDR3: ASSLRQGANTIY

V: TRBV28
CDR3: ASSGGLRLVANVLT

V: TRBV5-1
CDR3: ASSAGDPNGNTIY

V: TRBV4-3
CDR3: ASSQLGLATSGEQF

V: TRBV4-3
CDR3: ASSQDTGVVYEQY